The next 2 T cell receptor beta chains were all read from a single sample in a study of blood T cell repertoires in COVID-19. Using immunoSEQ multiplex PCR, the repertoire was profiled, and TCRdb retains in-frame clones only, with some absent. Among 93,000 or so clones, over 65% were seen once, and the ten largest hold around 12%. The sample taken for sequencing was peripheral blood. These TCRs come from a human donor in a cohort sampled during active COVID-19.

This chain joins TRBV28 and TRBJ1-6, with 7 positions matching TRBD1. V shed 5 bases, J shed 0 bases, and the junction held 10 bases outside the gene matches. Looked up from germline, CDR1 is MDHEN and CDR2 is SYDVKM. This CDR3 region has 18 residues. CDR3 nucleotide sequence: TGTGCCAGCAGTCTATCAAACCGGGACAGCTCCTATAATTCACCCCTCCACTTT. It is translated as CASSLSNRDSSYNSPLHF.

The chain recombines TRBV5-5 with TRBJ1-4; D call uncertain. V gave up 4 bases and J gave up 6 bases, with 16 bases separating them. The CDR3 loop spans 15 amino acids. CDR1 SGHKS and CDR2 YYEKEE come from the germline V gene (reference sequence). The CDR3 region is CASSLGPSGDEKLFF. In nucleotides, the CDR3 is TGTGCCAGCAGCCTCGGGCCCTCCGGGGATGAAAAACTGTTTTTT. Full variable domain (remainder filled in from reference TRBV5-5 and TRBJ1-4): DAGVTQSPTHLIKTRGQQVTLRCSPISGHKSVSWYQQVLGQGPQFIFQYYEKEERGRGNFPDRFSARQFPNYSSELNVNALLLGDSALYLCASSLGPSGDEKLFFGSGTQLSVL.